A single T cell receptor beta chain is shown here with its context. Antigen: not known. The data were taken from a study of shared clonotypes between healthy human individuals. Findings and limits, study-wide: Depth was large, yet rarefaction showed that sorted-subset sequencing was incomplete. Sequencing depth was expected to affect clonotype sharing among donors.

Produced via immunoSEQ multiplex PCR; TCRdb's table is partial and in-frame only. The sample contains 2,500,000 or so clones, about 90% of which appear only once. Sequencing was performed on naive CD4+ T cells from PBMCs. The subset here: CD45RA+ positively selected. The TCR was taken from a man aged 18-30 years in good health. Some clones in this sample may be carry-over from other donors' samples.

CDR3 residues: CASSPGTSANTGELFF. In DNA, the CDR3 is TGTGCCAGCAGCCCAGGGACTAGCGCAAACACCGGGGAGCTGTTTTTT. V usage is TRBV7-3 and J usage is TRBJ2-2; 10 bases map to TRBD2. This CDR3 region has 16 residues. Per the germline V gene, CDR1 is SGHTA and CDR2 is FQGTGA. Germline trimming cut 5 bases from V and 2 bases from J; bases unmatched to any gene: 5.